The sequence of this T cell receptor beta chain was determined in a study of a mutant IDH1 vaccine in newly diagnosed glioma. Across the study: Across weeks 1, 3, 5, 7, 11, 15, 19 and 23, patients received a vaccination each time, eight in all. Patients received vaccination from 4-6 weeks after radiotherapy alone, or with temozolomide cycles.

The time point is: week 23, last vaccination. In every dose of vaccine, 300 ug of mutant IDH1 20-mer peptide was given alongside topical imiquimod. Patients carried new grade 3 or 4 IDH1-mutant astrocytomas lacking nuclear ATRX. In regard to this clone: Its antigen is currently unknown.

Trimming took 2 bases from V and 6 from J, leaving 17 bases between them. This CDR3 spans 16 amino acids. The germline gives CDR1 LNHDA, CDR2 SQIVND (reference sequence). Clones were sequenced by immunoSEQ multiplex PCR, and TCRdb holds only the in-frame ones, with some missing. The top ten clones hold roughly 2% of a sample with around 85,000 clones, approximately 85% of them seen once. Overall study findings and caveats: Researchers report vaccine-induced immune responses in about 93% of patients.

The receptor comes from a man aged 25 to 45 with glioma. Some clones in this sample may be carry-over from other donors' samples. The sequences come from PBMCs, collected from a glioma patient whose treatment included an IDH1 peptide vaccine. The chain joins TRBV19 to TRBJ2-1; D is unresolved. Written as DNA, the CDR3 is TGTGCCAGTAGTATAAAACCCCTCCGACTGAGCAATGAGCAGTTCTTC. This codes for CASSIKPLRLSNEQFF.